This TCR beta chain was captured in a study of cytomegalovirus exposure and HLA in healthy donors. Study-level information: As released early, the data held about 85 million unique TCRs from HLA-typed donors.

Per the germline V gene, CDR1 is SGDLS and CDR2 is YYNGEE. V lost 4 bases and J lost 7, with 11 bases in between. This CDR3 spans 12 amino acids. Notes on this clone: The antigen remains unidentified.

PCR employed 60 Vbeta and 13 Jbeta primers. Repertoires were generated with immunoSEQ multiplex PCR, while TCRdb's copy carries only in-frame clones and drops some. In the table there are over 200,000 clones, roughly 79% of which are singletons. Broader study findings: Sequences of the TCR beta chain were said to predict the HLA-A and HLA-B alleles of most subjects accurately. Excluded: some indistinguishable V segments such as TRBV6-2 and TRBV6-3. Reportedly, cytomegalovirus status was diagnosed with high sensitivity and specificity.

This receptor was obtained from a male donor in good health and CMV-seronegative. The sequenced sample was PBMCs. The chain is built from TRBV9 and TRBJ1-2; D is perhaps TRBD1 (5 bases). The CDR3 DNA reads TGTGCCAGCAGCACCCGGGGGTTTGGCTACACCTTC. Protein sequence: CASSTRGFGYTF.